This TCR beta chain was documented in a study of T cell repertoires in cytomegalovirus infection. Across the whole study: Signatures in public TCR beta sequences pointed to both CMV infection and matching HLA type. Notes on the study in general: Individuals carrying CMV plus the relevant HLA were identified by cumulative frequency of public TCR beta families.

Points on this clonotype: Its antigen is as yet unknown.

TCRdb re-called the reads through MiXCR, storing one row per CDR3 protein. The sample contains a few hundred thousand distinct CDR3 sequences, about 15% of which appear only once. CDR1 is SGHDN, CDR2 FVKESK, per germline. This CDR3 is 15 amino acids long. V was pared by 0 bases and J by 8 bases, with 16 bases between. Sequencing was carried out using CD8+ T cells from PBMCs. The chain carries TRBV14 and TRBJ1-2; D gene unclear. The TCR sequence derives from a human donor in good health (CMV status not recorded). Some clones in this sample may be carry-over from other donors' samples. The chain's CDR3 is CASSQDLEGSGGYTF. CDR3 DNA sequence: TGTGCCAGCAGCCAAGATTTGGAGGGATCCGGAGGCTACACCTTC.